The sequence of this T cell receptor (beta chain) was determined in a study of blood T cell repertoires in COVID-19. Across the study: Sites in the United States, Italy and Spain provided acute and convalescent COVID-19 samples. PBMCs, B-cell-depleted T cells, or T cells provided the cDNA or gDNA that made up the material.

CDR1 and CDR2 (germline): MNHEY, SVGAGI. The CDR3 spans 15 residues. V trimming: 7 bases; J trimming: 1 base; junction bases outside the gene matches: 7. As handled by the study authors: Reference gene primer amplification yielded estimated nucleated cell counts. Some clones are missing from TCRdb's copy, which holds only in-frame ones; the method was immunoSEQ multiplex PCR. Clonal size and the V and J genes are those of that table, whereas D and trimming came from the DNA. The table has over 70,000 clones, about four fifths seen once. V usage is TRBV6-5 and J usage is TRBJ2-7; 10 nucleotides line up with TRBD2. The TCR was taken from a woman aged 55 to 70 with acute or convalescent COVID-19. Source material: peripheral blood. The DNA for the CDR3 is TGTGCCAGCAACTCAGCGGGAGGGGGATCCTACGAGCAGTACTTC. It encodes CASNSAGGGSYEQYF.